This TCR beta chain was sequenced during a study of T cell repertoires in cytomegalovirus infection. Across the whole study: It can be stated that public TCR beta signatures indicated CMV infection as well as a matching HLA type.

Note on this clonotype: The antigen remains undetermined.

TCRdb processed the reads anew with MiXCR; each CDR3 protein has one entry. The sample shows under 350,000 distinct CDR3 sequences, roughly 9.5% of them seen only once. Germline V gene data show CDR1 as KGHSH and CDR2 as LQKENI. Trimming stripped 3 bases from V and 2 bases from J, with 11 bases between. The CDR3 runs 15 residues. Study-level points and caveats: HLA-C-restricted CMV-specific TCR beta clonotypes were dominant in the ex vivo response.

This receptor was obtained from a human donor in good health (CMV status not recorded). Some clones in this sample may be carry-over from other donors' samples. The source material was PBMCs. This chain joins TRBV18 and TRBJ1-3; D is unresolved. In nucleotides, the CDR3 is TGTGCCAGCTCACCCCCGATGGACGCTGGAAACACCATATATTTT. It specifies CASSPPMDAGNTIYF.